This note documents a single T cell receptor (beta chain) sequence. Its antigen is not yet known. Per-base quality was not reported, and no clone a single base away is much larger than it. This record comes from a study of control samples from healthy donors and cancer patients (dated by TCRdb to between 2020 and 2021). Libraries were built with the immunoSEQ multiplex PCR assay. TCRdb carries this immuneACCESS record with in-frame sequences only. Its versions omit some clonotypes, under half of them owing to an unresolved V gene in the studies checked, with the rest unexplained. The sample table shows 90,000 to 110,000 clones, and about 80% are seen once. The ten largest account for approximately 13% of the sample. Trimming removed 5 bases from V and 7 bases from J; the gene matches leave 5 bases unexplained. The CDR3 runs 14 residues from the cysteine to the phenylalanine. The only DNA kept is the CDR3, 42 bases in frame from the first base. As encoded in the germline V gene, CDR1 is MNHEY while CDR2 is SVGEGT.

This receptor was identified in a woman in her fifties or sixties in good health. The chain is made from TRBV6-2 or TRBV6-3 and TRBJ2-2; 9 bases in the middle match TRBD2. Material: blood. The DNA sequence follows: TGTGCCAGCAGTCTCGCGGGGGGGCGCGGGGAGCTGTTTTTT. Translated, this gives CASSLAGGRGELFF.